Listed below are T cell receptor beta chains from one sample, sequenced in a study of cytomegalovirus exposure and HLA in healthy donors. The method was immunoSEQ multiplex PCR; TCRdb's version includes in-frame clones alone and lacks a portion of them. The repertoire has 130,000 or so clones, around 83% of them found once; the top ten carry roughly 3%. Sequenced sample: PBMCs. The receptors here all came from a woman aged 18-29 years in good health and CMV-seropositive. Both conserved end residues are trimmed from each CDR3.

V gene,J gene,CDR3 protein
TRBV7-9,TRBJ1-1,ASSSGIQGFGAF
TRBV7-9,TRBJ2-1,ASSKSETGNNEQF
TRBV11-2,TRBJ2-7,ASSLAGYEQY
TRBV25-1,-,ASSEWGAGDEQY
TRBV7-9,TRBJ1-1,SSSYPGGVVSTEAF
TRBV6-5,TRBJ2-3,ASQGNADTQY
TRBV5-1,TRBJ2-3,ASSAIAGGPDTQY
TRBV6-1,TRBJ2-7,ASNIPSYEQY
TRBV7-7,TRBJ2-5,ASSLLGGETQY
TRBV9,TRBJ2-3,ASSAKGGAFDTQY
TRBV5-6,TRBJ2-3,ASSLVQGNADTQY
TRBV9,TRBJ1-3,ASSLNQGGGNTIY
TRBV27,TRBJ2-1,ASSKTSGGAPNEQF
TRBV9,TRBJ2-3,ASSGPGGDTQY
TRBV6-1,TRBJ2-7,ASRVRPAGAYEQY
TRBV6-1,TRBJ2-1,ASTRLAVNEQF
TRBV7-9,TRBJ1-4,ASNPLDRWNEKLF
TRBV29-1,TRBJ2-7,SVQGGTGKHEQY
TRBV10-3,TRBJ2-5,AISEETGKETQY
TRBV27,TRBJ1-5,ASSRGQGALYGNQPQH
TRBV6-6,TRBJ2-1,ASSLTSGGVPEQF
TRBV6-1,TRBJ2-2,ASSEFIGGGGTGELF
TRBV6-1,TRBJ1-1,ASSEEGQGGTEAF
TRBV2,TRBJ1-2,ASSSRQGDSYGYT
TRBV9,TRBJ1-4,ASSGRANEKLF
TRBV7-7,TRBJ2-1,ASSTRDRGEQF
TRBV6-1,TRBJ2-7,ASSGVRGGVTYEQY
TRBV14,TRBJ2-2,ASSLGQSGELF
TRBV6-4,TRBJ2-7,ASSDSGGDEQY
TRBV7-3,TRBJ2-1,ASSLNVGAGIDEQF
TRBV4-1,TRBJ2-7,ASSQDPGQGAYEQY